These 15 T cell receptor beta chains share one sample of origin, sequenced in a study of identical twins. From the 5' RACE reads, TCRdb called clonotypes with MiXCR, one entry per CDR3 protein. The repertoire holds under 300,000 distinct CDR3 sequences, with 6.5% to 9.5% as singletons. The sample was also reused in another study, on yellow fever vaccine responses in identical twins.

Sequencing was carried out using CD8+ T cells sorted from blood. These receptors originate from a woman between 18 and 29 years old in good health.

Many counts were recorded for this clonotype. The rearrangement links TRBV20-1 to TRBJ2-3; 9 positions match TRBD2. The CDR3 has 17 residues. Germline V gene sequence: CDR1 DFQATT, CDR2 SNEGSKA (reference sequence). The junction had 12 bases not matched to a gene; V was cut back by 0 bases and J by 5 bases. CDR3 DNA sequence: TGCAGTGCTAGAGATAGGATAGTAGCGGGAGTGGAAGATACGCAGTATTTT. Translating gives CSARDRIVAGVEDTQYF.

Many counts were recorded for this clonotype. V is TRBV15 and J is TRBJ2-1; 10 nucleotides align to TRBD1. V was clipped by 2 bases and J by 8 bases; unmatched bases: 9. In germline, CDR1 is LNHNV, CDR2 YYDKDF (reference sequence). This CDR3 contains 16 residues. In nucleotides, the CDR3 is TGTGCCACCAGCAGATTCGGACAGGGGGATGTGGATGAGCAGTTCTTC. Translated, it gives CATSRFGQGDVDEQFF.

V usage is TRBV7-9 and J usage is TRBJ2-7; D might be TRBD2 (6 bases). V was pared by 5 bases and J by 1 base, with 12 bases between. Germline assignment: CDR1 SEHNR and CDR2 FQNEAQ (reference sequence). There are 14 residues in the CDR3. The CDR3 spells CASSPPAGSYEQYF. CDR3 coding DNA: TGTGCCAGCAGCCCCCCGGCGGGATCCTACGAGCAGTACTTC. Full variable domain (rest looked up from reference TRBV7-9 and TRBJ2-7): DTGVSQNPRHKITKRGQNVTFRCDPISEHNRLYWYRQTLGQGPEFLTYFQNEAQLEKSRLLSDRFSAERPKGSFSTLEIQRTEQGDSAMYLCASSPPAGSYEQYFGPGTRLTVT.

The chain uses TRBV9 and TRBJ2-3; a possible D gene is TRBD2 (6 bases). The CDR3 is 16 amino acids. V shed 4 bases and J shed 5 bases, with 20 bases lying between them. From germline, CDR1 is SGDLS and CDR2 YYNGEE. The CDR3 bases are TGTGCCAGCAGCTTATCACGGGGGTCGATAGTAGATACGCAGTATTTT. It is translated as CASSLSRGSIVDTQYF.

This clonotype was detected a few times. The V gene is TRBV6-5, the J gene TRBJ2-2; D remains unclear. V dropped 1 base and J dropped 7 bases, with 7 bases sitting between them. Germline V CDR1 and CDR2: MNHEY, SVGAGI. The CDR3 loop spans 13 amino acids. The CDR3 sequence is CASSYYRGGELFF. For the CDR3, the DNA is TGTGCCAGCAGTTACTACCGAGGCGGGGAGCTGTTTTTT.

This clonotype was observed a few times. The rearrangement links TRBV27 to TRBJ1-1; D unclear. The germline gives CDR1 MNHEY, CDR2 SMNVEV (reference sequence). This CDR3 is built from 15 residues. Deletions cut 1 base from V and 1 base from J, with 10 bases between. The CDR3 is CASSLYPAGNTEAFF. The CDR3 DNA reads TGTGCCAGCAGTTTATACCCCGCTGGGAACACTGAAGCTTTCTTT.

This clonotype has a handful of counts. The chain has TRBV20-1 and TRBJ2-1, with 7 bases aligning to TRBD2. The germline CDR1 and CDR2 sequences are DFQATT and SNEGSKA (reference sequence). This CDR3 is built from 15 residues. V was clipped by 3 bases and J by 0 bases; unmatched bases: 5. The CDR3 protein is CSASGGGSSYNEQFF. The CDR3 DNA follows: TGCAGTGCTAGTGGGGGGGGGAGCTCCTACAATGAGCAGTTCTTC.

The CDR3 nucleotides are TGTGCCAGCAGCGCACCGGGACTAGCGGTTCCCGAGCAGTACTTC. Translated, it gives CASSAPGLAVPEQYF. The V gene is TRBV7-9, the J gene TRBJ2-7; the match to TRBD2 covers 11 bases. J was trimmed by 6 bases and V by 5 bases; bases with no gene match: 9. CDR1 and CDR2 (germline): SEHNR, FQNEAQ (reference sequence). This CDR3 spans 15 amino acids.

In this sample, this clonotype turned up a few times. In nucleotides, the CDR3 is TGTGCCAGCAGCTACAGGGATCAGCCCCAGCATTTT. Its protein is CASSYRDQPQHF. The J gene is TRBJ1-5, the V gene TRBV7-9, with D tentatively TRBD1 (6 bases). Trimming removed 4 bases from V and 5 bases from J, with 6 bases in between. The CDR3 consists of 12 residues. Germline assignment: CDR1 SEHNR and CDR2 FQNEAQ (reference sequence). The whole variable domain, filled in from reference TRBV7-9 and TRBJ1-5, reads DTGVSQNPRHKITKRGQNVTFRCDPISEHNRLYWYRQTLGQGPEFLTYFQNEAQLEKSRLLSDRFSAERPKGSFSTLEIQRTEQGDSAMYLCASSYRDQPQHFGDGTRLSIL.

Ten or more counts support this clonotype. V usage is TRBV29-1 and J usage is TRBJ1-1; possibly TRBD1 for D (5 bases). V gave up 7 bases and J gave up 3 bases, with 9 bases separating them. The CDR3 consists of 11 residues. Germline CDR1 SQVTM, CDR2 ANQGSEA. CDR3 in amino acids: CSATGYTEAFF. In nucleotides, the CDR3 is TGCAGCGCCACAGGTTACACTGAAGCTTTCTTT. The variable domain in full, completed from reference TRBV29-1 and TRBJ1-1, reads SAVISQKPSRDICQRGTSLTIQCQVDSQVTMMFWYRQQPGQSLTLIATANQGSEATYESGFVIDKFPISRPNLTFSTLTVSNMSPEDSSIYLCSATGYTEAFFGQGTRLTVV.

The chain links TRBV20-1 to TRBJ2-7; 13 bases are shared with TRBD2. J lost 3 bases, V lost 6 bases, and 14 bases had no gene match. The CDR3 length is 17 residues. The germline CDR1 and CDR2 sequences are DFQATT and SNEGSKA (reference sequence). The CDR3 nucleotides read TGCAGTGCCCGGACTAGCGGGAGTCCATCCGGTTTCTACGAGCAGTACTTC. Amino acids: CSARTSGSPSGFYEQYF.

This clonotype has more than one count but fewer than ten. The J gene is TRBJ2-1, the V gene TRBV30; 9 positions match TRBD2. Trimming took 0 bases from V and 3 from J; bases not matched to a gene: 3. Germline assignment: CDR1 GTSNPN and CDR2 SVGIG (reference sequence). This CDR3 is built from 15 residues. The CDR3 here is CAWSVVLAGYNEQFF. CDR3 DNA sequence: TGTGCCTGGAGTGTAGTACTAGCGGGCTACAATGAGCAGTTCTTC.

This clonotype was observed at least ten times. The J gene is TRBJ2-3, the V gene TRBV7-9; the D gene is possibly TRBD1 (6 bases). V lost 5 bases and J lost 0, with 9 bases in between. The germline CDR1 and CDR2 sequences are SEHNR and FQNEAQ (reference sequence). CDR3 length: 14 residues. CDR3 amino acids: CASSPQGSTDTQYF. CDR3 DNA: TGTGCCAGCAGCCCCCAGGGGAGCACAGATACGCAGTATTTT.

The rearrangement joins TRBV4-3 to TRBJ2-1, with 14 nucleotides matching TRBD2. Unmatched junction bases numbered 10, after V lost 1 base and J lost 2 bases. In germline, CDR1 is LGHNA, CDR2 YSLEER. The CDR3 runs 20 residues. The CDR3 nucleotides read TGCGCCAGCAGCCAAGTGAGACTAGCGGGAGGGCCGTTGGCCTACAATGAGCAGTTCTTC. Translated, it gives CASSQVRLAGGPLAYNEQFF.

This clonotype was observed a handful of times. The chain employs TRBV11-2 and TRBJ2-4; TRBD2 agrees at 13 bases. This CDR3 region has 20 residues. The germline V gene encodes CDR1 SGHAT and CDR2 FQNNGV. V shed 5 bases, J shed 2 bases, and the junction held 15 bases outside the gene matches. For the CDR3, the DNA is TGTGCCAGCAGCGAGAACCCTCGGACTAGCGGGAGTCTGTCCAAAAACATTCAGTACTTC. This encodes CASSENPRTSGSLSKNIQYF.